This T cell receptor (beta chain) came from a study of cytomegalovirus exposure and HLA in healthy donors. The CDR3 has 11 amino acids. The germline V gene encodes CDR1 GTSNPN and CDR2 SVGIG (reference sequence). V lost 5 bases to trimming and J lost 6 bases, with 10 bases between them. Primers for the PCR totalled 60 Vbeta and 13 Jbeta. The assay was immunoSEQ multiplex PCR, and TCRdb's table has in-frame clones only and misses some. The sample lists 55,000 to 65,000 clones, 85% seen once, with about 10% in the top ten. The receptor's source is a female donor in good health and CMV-seronegative. Input material: PBMCs. The chain employs TRBV30 and TRBJ1-2; D is possibly TRBD1 (5 bases). The CDR3: CAWDSWNGYTF. CDR3 in DNA: TGTGCCTGGGACAGTTGGAATGGCTACACCTTC.